This is a list of T cell receptor beta chains from one sample in a study of patients and donors after allogeneic stem cell transplantation. TCRdb ran MiXCR on the RT-PCR reads and lists one entry per CDR3 protein. Among 400,000 to 500,000 distinct CDR3 sequences listed, 16% were seen once. The sequencing sample was made of blood, either unsorted or a sorted T cell fraction (not recorded which). All receptors come from a human donor who was either an allogeneic HSCT recipient or a stem cell or donor lymphocyte infusion donor (not recorded which). It is not recorded whose cells these are; they may come from a transplant donor. Both conserved end residues are part of each CDR3. The D gene is left open where the match is weak. Clone size is stated in some rows and not others, as once, few, many or a class when expanded.

v_gene: TRBV7-7
j_gene: TRBJ2-1
abundance: many
d_gene: .
CDR3nt: TGTGCCAGCAGCTTAGCGGAGGGGCCCTACAATGAGCAGTTCTTC
CDR3aa: CASSLAEGPYNEQFF

v_gene: TRBV20-1
j_gene: TRBJ2-2
abundance: .
d_gene: .
CDR3nt: TGCAGTGCGGCTGGGACTCCCGGGGAGCTGTTTTTT
CDR3aa: CSAAGTPGELFF

v_gene: TRBV4-1
j_gene: TRBJ2-7
abundance: .
d_gene: .
CDR3nt: TGCGCCAGCAGCCAAGTGGAGAAACACTACGAGCAGTACTTC
CDR3aa: CASSQVEKHYEQYF

v_gene: TRBV30
j_gene: TRBJ2-2
abundance: .
d_gene: .
CDR3nt: TGTGCCTGGACCATCTTGTTGGCCGGGGAGCTGTTTTTT
CDR3aa: CAWTILLAGELFF

v_gene: TRBV7-2
j_gene: TRBJ1-2
abundance: many
d_gene: .
CDR3nt: TGTGCCAGCAGCTTAGCGAACAGTAACTATGGCTACACCTTC
CDR3aa: CASSLANSNYGYTF

v_gene: TRBV29-1
j_gene: TRBJ2-5
abundance: .
d_gene: TRBD1
CDR3nt: TGCAGCGTGAAGGGAGACAGGGGTGCCCAAGAGACCCAGTACTTC
CDR3aa: CSVKGDRGAQETQYF

v_gene: TRBV5-1
j_gene: TRBJ1-1
abundance: .
d_gene: .
CDR3nt: TGCGCCAGCAGACAGAAGAACACTGAAGCTTTCTTT
CDR3aa: CASRQKNTEAFF

v_gene: TRBV11-2
j_gene: TRBJ2-7
abundance: many
d_gene: .
CDR3nt: TGTGCCAGCAGCTTAATTAGGTGGGGGGCTAGCGAGCAGTACTTC
CDR3aa: CASSLIRWGASEQYF

v_gene: TRBV20-1
j_gene: TRBJ2-1
abundance: .
d_gene: .
CDR3nt: TGCAGTGCTAGAGATCTCCGGGAGAACTACAATGAGCAGTTCTTC
CDR3aa: CSARDLRENYNEQFF

v_gene: TRBV5-6
j_gene: TRBJ1-1
abundance: .
d_gene: .
CDR3nt: TGTGCCAGCAGCTTTTCGGGACATTACACTGAAGCTTTCTTT
CDR3aa: CASSFSGHYTEAFF

v_gene: TRBV18
j_gene: TRBJ2-7
abundance: .
d_gene: TRBD1
CDR3nt: TGTGCCAGCTCACAACGGGACAGTCTCTACGAGCAGTACTTC
CDR3aa: CASSQRDSLYEQYF

v_gene: TRBV29-1
j_gene: TRBJ2-2
abundance: .
d_gene: .
CDR3nt: TGCAGCGTTGTGTGGTTGAAGAACACCGGGGAGCTGGTTTTT
CDR3aa: CSVVWLKNTGELVF

v_gene: TRBV13
j_gene: TRBJ2-3
abundance: .
d_gene: .
CDR3nt: TGTGCCAGCAGCTTAGGCGGAGGCAGCACAGATACGCAGTATTTT
CDR3aa: CASSLGGGSTDTQYF

v_gene: TRBV24-1
j_gene: TRBJ1-2
abundance: few
d_gene: .
CDR3nt: TGTGCCACCAGTGATGGGGCGAAAGGGAGGTATGGCTACACCTTC
CDR3aa: CATSDGAKGRYGYTF

v_gene: TRBV7-9
j_gene: TRBJ2-1
abundance: many
d_gene: .
CDR3nt: TGTGCCAGCAGCTCCCCTTCGGAGCAGTTCTTC
CDR3aa: CASSSPSEQFF

v_gene: TRBV6-6
j_gene: TRBJ1-2
abundance: few
d_gene: .
CDR3nt: TGTGCCACCGCCCCCTACACCTTC
CDR3aa: CATAPYTF

v_gene: TRBV5-6
j_gene: TRBJ2-1
abundance: .
d_gene: .
CDR3nt: TGTGCCAGCAGCAACGGTGTCTACAATGAGCAGTTCTTC
CDR3aa: CASSNGVYNEQFF

v_gene: TRBV2
j_gene: TRBJ2-7
abundance: few
d_gene: TRBD1
CDR3nt: TGTGCCAGCAGATCCGACAGGGGATTAAACGAGCAGTACTTC
CDR3aa: CASRSDRGLNEQYF

v_gene: TRBV15
j_gene: TRBJ2-2
abundance: few
d_gene: .
CDR3nt: TGTGCCACCAGCAGAGCGACCGGGGAGCTGTTTTTT
CDR3aa: CATSRATGELFF

v_gene: TRBV20-1
j_gene: TRBJ1-5
abundance: .
d_gene: .
CDR3nt: TGCAGTGCTAGGATGAGGGGCTTGGATAGCAATCAGCCCCAGCATTTT
CDR3aa: CSARMRGLDSNQPQHF

v_gene: TRBV14
j_gene: TRBJ2-1
abundance: .
d_gene: .
CDR3nt: TGTGCCAGCAGCCAAGTTTCCAGGGGAGGCAATGAGCAGTTCTTC
CDR3aa: CASSQVSRGGNEQFF

v_gene: TRBV5-1
j_gene: TRBJ1-6
abundance: few
d_gene: .
CDR3nt: TGCGCCAGCAGCTCCAGATCAGGGGAATCACCCCTCCACTTT
CDR3aa: CASSSRSGESPLHF

v_gene: TRBV20-1
j_gene: TRBJ1-3
abundance: few
d_gene: .
CDR3nt: TGCAGTGCTAGAGATAAACTATGGGGCAGAGGAAACACCATATATTTT
CDR3aa: CSARDKLWGRGNTIYF

v_gene: TRBV4-1
j_gene: TRBJ2-7
abundance: .
d_gene: TRBD2
CDR3nt: TGCGCCAGCAGCCAAGACTACGCTTATACTAGCGGGAGGGCCAGCTCCTACGAGCAGTACTTC
CDR3aa: CASSQDYAYTSGRASSYEQYF

v_gene: TRBV5-1
j_gene: TRBJ1-1
abundance: few
d_gene: TRBD1
CDR3nt: TGCGCCAGCAGCTTGGCCTCGGGACAGACCTACACTGAAGCTTTCTTT
CDR3aa: CASSLASGQTYTEAFF

v_gene: TRBV7-9
j_gene: TRBJ2-7
abundance: .
d_gene: TRBD2
CDR3nt: TGTGCCAGCAGCGGGGGGACAGGTAGCGGGAGGGCGCAGTACTTC
CDR3aa: CASSGGTGSGRAQYF

v_gene: TRBV4-2
j_gene: TRBJ2-3
abundance: .
d_gene: TRBD2
CDR3nt: TGTGCCAGCAGCCCGTCTTATAGCGGGGGCTCTACAGATACGCAGTATTTT
CDR3aa: CASSPSYSGGSTDTQYF

v_gene: TRBV12-3/TRBV12-4
j_gene: TRBJ2-3
abundance: .
d_gene: .
CDR3nt: TGTGCCAGCAGCTCGGGGGTCAAGGCATCCACAGATACGCAGTATTTT
CDR3aa: CASSSGVKASTDTQYF

v_gene: TRBV6-1
j_gene: TRBJ2-2
abundance: .
d_gene: TRBD1
CDR3nt: TGTGCCAGCACCAAATTAACCGGGACAGGGGGTGACACCGGGGAGCTGTTTTTT
CDR3aa: CASTKLTGTGGDTGELFF

v_gene: TRBV6-6
j_gene: TRBJ2-5
abundance: many
d_gene: .
CDR3nt: TGTGCCAGCATGACGGGAGAGACCCAGTACTTC
CDR3aa: CASMTGETQYF

v_gene: TRBV6-6
j_gene: TRBJ1-4
abundance: few
d_gene: .
CDR3nt: TGTGCCAGCAGTTACCTTTTGGGGGAAAAACTGTTTTTT
CDR3aa: CASSYLLGEKLFF

v_gene: TRBV3-1
j_gene: TRBJ1-2
abundance: .
d_gene: .
CDR3nt: TGTGCCAGCAGCCAAGGTTCCGGTGGGGGCTACACCTTC
CDR3aa: CASSQGSGGGYTF

v_gene: TRBV10-3
j_gene: TRBJ2-2
abundance: .
d_gene: .
CDR3nt: TGTGCCATCAGTGAGACAGACACCGGGGAGCTGTTTTTT
CDR3aa: CAISETDTGELFF

v_gene: TRBV27
j_gene: TRBJ2-1
abundance: many
d_gene: .
CDR3nt: TGTGCCAGCAGTCCCCATAGCGGTGAGCAGTTCTTC
CDR3aa: CASSPHSGEQFF

v_gene: TRBV5-1
j_gene: TRBJ1-2
abundance: many
d_gene: .
CDR3nt: TGTGCCAGCAGTTTGGGGGGGAATGGCTACACCTTC
CDR3aa: CASSLGGNGYTF